The present T cell receptor (beta chain) was sequenced within a study of CD8+ T cells in alopecia areata. The germline V gene encodes CDR1 SNHLY and CDR2 FYNNEI. The CDR3 spans 15 residues. With V trimmed by 3 bases and J by 4 bases, 5 bases remained unmatched. Extracted RNA was reverse transcribed into cDNA, the sequencing template. Data came from immunoSEQ multiplex PCR; TCRdb stores just in-frame clones and leaves some out. The sample holds 200,000 to 250,000 clones; 50% to 60% are singletons and the top ten take over 0.4%. This clone has just a few counts. The clonotype comes from a human donor with alopecia areata. The input for sequencing was CD4+ T cells sorted from blood, taken at week 0. This rearrangement joins TRBV2 to TRBJ1-5, with TRBD1 matching 8 bases. The CDR3 sequence is CASSDRTGRNQPQHF. The CDR3 DNA sequence: TGTGCCAGCAGTGATAGGACAGGGAGGAATCAGCCCCAGCATTTT.